Below, 14 T cell receptor beta chains from the same sample are listed, as sequenced in a study of OX40 agonist ivuxolimab in advanced cancers. Profiled with immunoSEQ multiplex PCR; TCRdb holds only in-frame clones, not every one. The sample has 30,000 to 35,000 clones, roughly 80% seen once. The sample consisted of CD4+ or CD8+ T cells sorted from blood, taken in a trial of the OX40 agonist ivuxolimab. All receptors derive from an adult with an advanced solid tumor such as melanoma, head and neck, liver or kidney cancer.

A few counts support this clone. The chain is built from TRBV19 and TRBJ2-7; D remains ambiguous. This CDR3 is 15 amino acids long. Germline loops: CDR1 LNHDA, CDR2 SQIVND (reference sequence). The V end lost 5 bases, the J end lost 5 bases, and 19 bases lay between the germline ends. The DNA for the CDR3 is TGTGCCAGTAGTCGATCAGTCCTCGTCGGGCACGAGCAGTACTTC. As protein: CASSRSVLVGHEQYF.

The J gene is TRBJ1-1, the V gene TRBV19; 9 nucleotides agree with TRBD1. There are 15 residues in the CDR3. Germline loops: CDR1 LNHDA, CDR2 SQIVND (reference sequence). J gave up 1 base and V 6 bases, and 6 bases lay outside the gene matches. The chain's CDR3 is CASRRGDRANTEAFF. The CDR3 DNA reads TGTGCCAGTAGAAGAGGGGACAGGGCGAACACTGAAGCTTTCTTT.

The chain couples TRBV7-2 to TRBJ2-1; 9 positions agree with TRBD2. Germline-derived CDR1 and CDR2 are SGHTA and FQGNSA. This CDR3 has 14 residues. Unmatched junction bases numbered 9, after V lost 5 bases and J lost 10 bases. CDR3 DNA: TGTGCCAGCAGCGAGATAGCGGGGGCCGGGGAGCAGTTCTTC. Its protein is CASSEIAGAGEQFF.

The rearrangement uses TRBV7-3 and TRBJ1-6; no definite D call. CDR1 is SGHTA and CDR2 is FQGTGA in the germline V gene. Deletions cut 5 bases from V and 1 base from J, with 6 bases between. This CDR3 spans 14 amino acids. CDR3 coding DNA: TGTGCCAGCAGCCCGGGGTCCTATAATTCACCCCTCCACTTT. The encoded protein is CASSPGSYNSPLHF.

This clone was recorded a few times. The rearrangement joins TRBV30 to TRBJ1-2; possibly TRBD1 for D (5 bases). Germline V gene data show CDR1 as GTSNPN and CDR2 as SVGIG (reference sequence). V was trimmed by 5 bases and J by 3 bases, leaving 7 bases between them. The CDR3 sequence is 11 residues long. The CDR3 region has the DNA TGTGCCTGGGACAGATACTATGGCTACACCTTC. As protein: CAWDRYYGYTF. The complete variable domain, with remaining parts taken from reference TRBV30 and TRBJ1-2, reads SQTIHQWPATLVQPVGSPLSLECTVEGTSNPNLYWYRQAAGRGLQLLFYSVGIGQISSEVPQNLSASRPQDRQFILSSKKLLLSDSGFYLCAWDRYYGYTFGSGTRLTVV.

This chain joins TRBV5-1 and TRBJ2-3; D not certain. CDR1 is SGHRS and CDR2 is YFSETQ in the germline V gene. The V end lost 0 bases, the J end lost 6 bases, and 11 bases lay between the germline ends. The CDR3 totals 14 residues. The chain's CDR3 is CASSLAPGTDTQYF. In nucleotides, the CDR3 is TGCGCCAGCAGCTTGGCCCCAGGAACGGATACGCAGTATTTT.

The genes are TRBV18 and TRBJ2-5; tentative D call: TRBD1 (5 bases). The J call could be wrong; TRBJ2-7 is a better fit for the DNA end. The CDR3 contains 12 residues. CDR1 and CDR2 (germline): KGHSH, LQKENI. CDR3 loop: CASPLGPYEQYF. CDR3 nucleotide sequence: TGTGCCAGCCCCCTGGGGCCCTACGAGCAGTACTTC.

This chain connects TRBV19 to TRBJ1-5, with TRBD1 as a possible D gene (5 bases). Germline CDR1 is LNHDA and CDR2 is SQIVND (reference sequence). The V gene lost 8 bases and the J gene lost 5 bases, with 13 bases spanning the gap. This CDR3 region has 13 residues. The CDR3 sequence is CASLGARYQPQHF. Written as DNA, the CDR3 is TGTGCCAGTCTAGGGGCGCGGTATCAGCCCCAGCATTTT.

The rearrangement links TRBV5-1 to TRBJ2-7, with TRBD2 matching over 7 bases. CDR1 and CDR2 (germline): SGHRS, YFSETQ. The junction had 10 bases not matched to a gene; V was cut back by 1 base and J by 6 bases. CDR3 length: 15 amino acids. The CDR3 reads CASSLRGRDGGEQYF. Written as DNA, the CDR3 is TGCGCCAGCAGCTTGAGAGGGAGGGATGGGGGCGAGCAGTACTTC.

The V and J genes are TRBV11-2 and TRBJ1-2; TRBD1 aligns across 9 bases. CDR3 length: 17 residues. The V gene end was trimmed by 1 base and the J gene end by 0 bases; junction bases not matched to a gene: 6. Germline values: CDR1 SGHAT, CDR2 FQNNGV. This chain's CDR3 is CASSLATGGASNYGYTF. Here the CDR3 DNA reads TGTGCCAGCAGCTTAGCGACAGGGGGAGCGTCTAACTATGGCTACACCTTC.

CDR3 DNA: TGTGCCAGCTCACCACCCTCCGCAGCCAGCTCCTACAATGAGCAGTTCTTC. As protein: CASSPPSAASSYNEQFF. This rearrangement joins TRBV18 to TRBJ2-1; D gene uncertain. CDR1 and CDR2 from the germline V gene are KGHSH and LQKENI. V lost 0 bases to trimming and J lost 0 bases, with 12 bases between them. This CDR3 has 17 residues.

J is TRBJ2-5 and V is TRBV5-1; 8 nucleotides line up with TRBD1. Trimming took 2 bases from V and 8 from J; bases not matched to a gene: 5. CDR1 SGHRS and CDR2 YFSETQ come from the germline V gene. The CDR3 length is 13 residues. The CDR3 region has the DNA TGCGCCAGCAGCTTAACCGACAGGGGAACCCAGTACTTC. Translating gives CASSLTDRGTQYF.

The chain joins TRBV10-3 to TRBJ2-7; TRBD2 might be the D (7 bases). The V gene lost 2 bases and the J gene lost 4 bases, with 18 bases spanning the gap. The germline CDR1 and CDR2 sequences are ENHRY and SYGVKD. This CDR3 has 16 amino acids. The CDR3, as DNA: TGTGCCATCAGTGAGCCGGGGGGCAGGGACGGATACGAGCAGTACTTC. It is translated as CAISEPGGRDGYEQYF.

The chain links TRBV28 to TRBJ1-2; D is unclear. Trimming took 3 bases from V and 4 from J, leaving 18 bases between them. In germline, CDR1 is MDHEN, CDR2 SYDVKM. The CDR3 is 16 amino acids. The CDR3 sequence is CASSFRPLTRGYGYTF. The CDR3 bases are TGTGCCAGCAGTTTCAGGCCCCTCACGCGGGGCTATGGCTACACCTTC.